These T cell receptor beta chains were read from a single sample in a study of sequential checkpoint blockade in melanoma. TCRdb keeps only in-frame clones here, not all; method: immunoSEQ multiplex PCR. The sample lists approximately 10,000 clones, 25% to 30% occurring once. The sequenced sample was tumor tissue (inferred from file names), obtained from a patient given nivolumab and ipilimumab in sequence. These receptors were collected from a human donor with melanoma. Both conserved end residues are part of each CDR3. A D gene is named only where the DNA matches it firmly. For some rows the clone size is stated as once, few or many, or as a class when expanded; others skip it.

>.|.|TRBV12-5|TRBJ2-5
CASGSDGETQYF
TGTGCCAGCGGTTCCGATGGAGAGACCCAGTACTTC
>TRBD1|few|TRBV6-8|TRBJ1-2
CASSRIRDSYGYTF
TGTGCCAGCAGTCGGATTCGGGACAGCTATGGCTACACCTTC
>TRBD1|.|TRBV18|TRBJ1-3
CASSPWTGSGNTIYF
TGTGCCAGCTCACCTTGGACAGGCTCTGGAAACACCATATATTTT
>TRBD2|few|TRBV15|TRBJ2-3
CATSRRSGAGTDTQYF
TGTGCCACCAGCCGAAGGAGCGGGGCCGGCACAGATACGCAGTATTTT
>.|few|TRBV28|TRBJ1-1
CASSLMGDGEAFF
TGTGCCAGCAGTTTAATGGGGGACGGTGAAGCTTTCTTT
>.|.|TRBV6-8|TRBJ1-1
CASSYANTEAFF
TGTGCCAGCAGTTACGCTAACACTGAAGCTTTCTTT
>.|.|TRBV18|TRBJ1-2
CASSPRAGPYGYTF
TGTGCCAGCTCACCTCGGGCAGGCCCTTATGGCTACACCTTC
>TRBD1|few|TRBV18|TRBJ1-1
CASSLDREEAFF
TGTGCCAGCTCACTAGACAGGGAAGAAGCTTTCTTT
>.|.|TRBV5-1|TRBJ1-6
CASSTSGDNSPLHF
TGCGCCAGCAGCACCAGCGGAGACAATTCACCCCTCCACTTT
>.|.|TRBV28|TRBJ2-3
CASSLVVGASTDTQYF
TGTGCCAGCAGTTTAGTCGTAGGGGCTAGCACAGATACGCAGTATTTT
>TRBD1|few|TRBV6-8|TRBJ2-5
CASSYGDRRRATQYF
TGTGCCAGCAGTTACGGGGACAGAAGAAGGGCGACCCAGTACTTC
>.|few|TRBV6-7|TRBJ2-5
CASRVAETQYF
TGTGCCAGCAGGGTTGCGGAGACCCAGTACTTC
>.|.|TRBV19|TRBJ1-2
CASTTPEGGLGYTF
TGTGCCAGTACCACCCCGGAAGGGGGGCTAGGCTACACCTTC
>.|.|TRBV10-3|TRBJ1-1
CAISESLGGTEAFF
TGTGCCATCAGTGAGTCGCTTGGGGGCACTGAAGCTTTCTTT
>.|.|TRBV6-1|TRBJ1-5
CASSEAGQPQHF
TGTGCCAGCAGTGAAGCGGGGCAGCCCCAGCATTTT
>TRBD1|few|TRBV11-3|TRBJ1-1
CASSAGTGSGTEAFF
TGTGCCAGCAGCGCCGGGACAGGGTCGGGCACTGAAGCTTTCTTT
>.|.|TRBV19|TRBJ2-3
CASSRGGRDTQYF
TGTGCCAGTAGTAGGGGAGGTAGGGATACGCAGTATTTT
>.|few|TRBV10-1|TRBJ1-5
CASSDEPNQPQHF
TGCGCCAGCAGTGACGAACCCAATCAGCCCCAGCATTTT
>.|medium-sized|TRBV11-3|TRBJ1-6
CASSQRQLNSPLHF
TGTGCCAGCAGCCAACGACAGCTGAATTCACCCCTCCACTTT
>.|many|TRBV11-3|TRBJ1-2
CASSLPVEGGGYTF
TGTGCCAGCAGCCTACCCGTCGAAGGGGGTGGCTACACCTTC
>.|.|TRBV7-1|TRBJ2-2
CASSPDYTGELFF
TGTGCCAGCAGCCCAGACTACACCGGGGAGCTGTTTTTT
>.|few|TRBV9|TRBJ2-5
CASSARGLETQYF
TGTGCCAGCAGTGCGCGGGGTTTGGAGACCCAGTACTTC
>.|medium-sized|TRBV19|TRBJ1-2
CASTPERGISGYTF
TGTGCCAGTACCCCCGAGAGGGGAATAAGTGGCTACACCTTC
>TRBD1|.|TRBV5-1|TRBJ1-4
CASSRDRVIGEKLFF
TGCGCCAGCAGCCGGGACAGGGTTATTGGTGAAAAACTGTTTTTT
>.|few|TRBV11-3|TRBJ2-2
CASIPLGGNTGELFF
TGTGCCAGCATCCCACTTGGAGGCAACACCGGGGAGCTGTTTTTT
>.|many|TRBV12-2|TRBJ2-3
CASRDHDPIERLAGDSRDTQYF
TGTGCAAGTCGCGATCATGACCCAATTGAACGACTAGCGGGGGACAGCCGAGATACGCAGTATTTT
>TRBD1|.|TRBV28|TRBJ1-5
CASRPPDREGQPQHF
TGTGCCAGCAGGCCCCCTGACAGGGAAGGTCAGCCCCAGCATTTT
>TRBD1|.|TRBV19|TRBJ1-2
CASSEQGANLVGYTF
TGTGCCAGTAGTGAACAGGGGGCAAATCTTGTCGGCTACACCTTC
>.|.|TRBV1|TRBJ1-2
CASSQKFHGYTF
TGCGCCAGCAGCCAAAAGTTCCATGGCTACACCTTC
>.|many|TRBV11-3|TRBJ1-2
CASSLDPRTNYGYTF
TGTGCCAGCAGCTTGGACCCCAGAACTAACTATGGCTACACCTTC
>.|few|TRBV6-8|TRBJ1-3
CAISPRDSGNTIYF
TGTGCCATCAGCCCAAGGGATTCTGGAAACACCATATATTTT
>TRBD1|.|TRBV18|TRBJ2-7
CASSPDRGVYEQYF
TGTGCCAGCTCACCAGACAGGGGGGTCTACGAGCAGTACTTC
>TRBD1|.|TRBV6-8|TRBJ1-2
CASRKGQGDYGYTF
TGTGCCAGCAGAAAGGGACAGGGGGACTATGGCTACACCTTC
>.|few|TRBV11-3|TRBJ1-1
CASSLLTGPNTEAFF
TGTGCCAGCAGCTTGTTGACCGGACCGAACACTGAAGCTTTCTTT
>.|many|TRBV11-3|TRBJ1-1
CASSYFRDGGMNTEAFF
TGTGCCAGCAGCTATTTCCGGGACGGGGGAATGAACACTGAAGCTTTCTTT
>.|many|TRBV9|TRBJ2-6
CASSVTGSGANVLTF
TGTGCCAGCAGCGTCACAGGGTCTGGGGCCAACGTCCTGACTTTC
>TRBD1|.|TRBV14|TRBJ1-6
CASSRRTGGAYNSPLHF
TGTGCCAGCAGCCGAAGGACAGGGGGCGCGTATAATTCACCCCTCCACTTT
>.|many|TRBV11-3|TRBJ1-1
CASSLDMGVDTEAFF
TGTGCCAGCAGCTTGGACATGGGGGTGGACACTGAAGCTTTCTTT
>.|medium-sized|TRBV9|TRBJ1-1
CASTKTDIAYEAFF
TGTGCCAGCACCAAGACCGACATAGCCTATGAAGCTTTCTTT
>.|.|TRBV10-2|TRBJ1-3
CASSRLIMGGNTIYF
TGCGCCAGCAGTCGTCTCATTATGGGGGGAAACACCATATATTTT
>.|few|TRBV28|TRBJ1-6
CASSLLRGPLHF
TGTGCCAGCAGTTTACTCCGGGGACCCCTCCACTTT
>.|few|TRBV9|TRBJ2-5
CASSVDSQETQYF
TGTGCCAGCAGCGTAGACAGCCAAGAGACCCAGTACTTC
>.|.|TRBV5-1|TRBJ1-4
CASSLATGQNEKLFF
TGCGCCAGCAGCTTGGCCACAGGCCAGAATGAAAAACTGTTTTTT
>TRBD1|.|TRBV11-3|TRBJ1-2
CASSLDPTGGEGYTF
TGTGCCAGCAGCTTAGACCCGACAGGGGGTGAGGGCTACACCTTC
>.|.|TRBV29-1|TRBJ2-1
CSVESRVGNEQFF
TGCAGCGTTGAAAGCAGGGTGGGCAATGAGCAGTTCTTC
>TRBD2|.|TRBV2|TRBJ2-1
CASVRSGGSYNEQFF
TGTGCCAGCGTCCGCAGCGGGGGCTCCTACAATGAGCAGTTCTTC
>.|.|TRBV7-2|TRBJ1-5
CASSQRPGQPQHF
TGTGCCAGCAGCCAGCGACCTGGGCAGCCCCAGCATTTT
>TRBD2|.|TRBV29-1|TRBJ2-2
CSGGGTATGELFF
TGCAGCGGCGGGGGGACGGCGACCGGGGAGCTGTTTTTT